This T cell receptor (beta chain) derives from a study of identical twins. Regarding the study as a whole: Twins showed weaker excess sharing in their beta out-of-frame sequences. Insertion counts were lower in abundant cord blood beta clonotypes, a trend that memory repertoires did not show.

This clonotype was seen many times. What it recognizes is unknown. TCRdb reprocessed the 5' RACE reads via MiXCR and lists one record per CDR3 protein. The sample lists over 600,000 distinct CDR3 sequences, approximately 21% occurring once. These data were likewise used in another study, on T cells expressing NK-cell markers. That paper states: Among CD8+ T cells from about six donors, dominant NKG2C+ clonotypes accounted for roughly 1.0-7.0%. For a few donors, these clonotypes were likewise the leading ones in the CD3+CD56-NKG2C+ fraction.

The clonotype comes from a woman younger than 35 in good health. Sample: PBMCs.

CDR3 bases: TGTGCCAGCAGCTTAATTGCAGGGGGCTACGAGCAGTACTTC. Translation gives CASSLIAGGYEQYF. The chain links TRBV7-2 to TRBJ2-7, with TRBD1 identical over 7 bases. Trimming cost V 2 bases and J 3 bases; bases outside gene matches: 4. This CDR3 spans 14 amino acids. Per the germline V gene, CDR1 is SGHTA and CDR2 is FQGNSA. Using reference TRBV7-2 and TRBJ2-7 for the parts outside the CDR3, the full variable domain is GAGVSQSPSNKVTEKGKDVELRCDPISGHTALYWYRQSLGQGLEFLIYFQGNSAPDKSGLPSDRFSAERTGGSVSTLTIQRTQQEDSAVYLCASSLIAGGYEQYFGPGTRLTVT.